Given below is one T cell receptor beta chain in context. Antigen: not known. This record belongs to a study of PD-1 blockade in classical Hodgkin lymphoma. Study details: The nivolumab dose that patients received was 3 mg/kg, given intravenously every 2 weeks. The study's findings and limits: Newly diagnosed patients and complete responders had comparable diversity at baseline.

No patient escaped relapse after autologous stem cell transplantation, and brentuximab vedotin exposure varied. Sequenced by immunoSEQ multiplex PCR; TCRdb stores in-frame clones only, minus some. Among about 25,000 clones listed, approximately 90% were seen once. CDR1 SQVTM and CDR2 ANQGSEA come from the germline V gene. The length of the CDR3 is 12 residues. With 4 bases removed from V and 1 base from J, the gap between germline ends came to 8 bases. Sequenced here: peripheral blood mononuclear cells (PBMCs), sampled at baseline. V usage is TRBV29-1 and J usage is TRBJ2-7; D call uncertain. The receptor's source is a human donor with classical Hodgkin lymphoma. In DNA form, the CDR3 reads TGCAGCGTTGGTAGGGAATCCTACGAGCAGTACTTC. Its translation is CSVGRESYEQYF.